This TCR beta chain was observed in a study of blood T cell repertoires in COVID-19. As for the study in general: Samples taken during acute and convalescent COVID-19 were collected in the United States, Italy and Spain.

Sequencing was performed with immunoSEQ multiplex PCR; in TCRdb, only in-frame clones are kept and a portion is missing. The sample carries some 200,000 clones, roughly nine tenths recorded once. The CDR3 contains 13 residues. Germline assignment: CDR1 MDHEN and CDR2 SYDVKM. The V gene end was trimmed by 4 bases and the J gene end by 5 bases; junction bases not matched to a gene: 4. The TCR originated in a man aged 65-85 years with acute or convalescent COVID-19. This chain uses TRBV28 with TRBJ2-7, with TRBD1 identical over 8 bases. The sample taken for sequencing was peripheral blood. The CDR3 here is CASSSPDRDEQYF. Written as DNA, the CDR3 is TGTGCCAGCAGTTCCCCGGACAGGGACGAGCAGTACTTC.